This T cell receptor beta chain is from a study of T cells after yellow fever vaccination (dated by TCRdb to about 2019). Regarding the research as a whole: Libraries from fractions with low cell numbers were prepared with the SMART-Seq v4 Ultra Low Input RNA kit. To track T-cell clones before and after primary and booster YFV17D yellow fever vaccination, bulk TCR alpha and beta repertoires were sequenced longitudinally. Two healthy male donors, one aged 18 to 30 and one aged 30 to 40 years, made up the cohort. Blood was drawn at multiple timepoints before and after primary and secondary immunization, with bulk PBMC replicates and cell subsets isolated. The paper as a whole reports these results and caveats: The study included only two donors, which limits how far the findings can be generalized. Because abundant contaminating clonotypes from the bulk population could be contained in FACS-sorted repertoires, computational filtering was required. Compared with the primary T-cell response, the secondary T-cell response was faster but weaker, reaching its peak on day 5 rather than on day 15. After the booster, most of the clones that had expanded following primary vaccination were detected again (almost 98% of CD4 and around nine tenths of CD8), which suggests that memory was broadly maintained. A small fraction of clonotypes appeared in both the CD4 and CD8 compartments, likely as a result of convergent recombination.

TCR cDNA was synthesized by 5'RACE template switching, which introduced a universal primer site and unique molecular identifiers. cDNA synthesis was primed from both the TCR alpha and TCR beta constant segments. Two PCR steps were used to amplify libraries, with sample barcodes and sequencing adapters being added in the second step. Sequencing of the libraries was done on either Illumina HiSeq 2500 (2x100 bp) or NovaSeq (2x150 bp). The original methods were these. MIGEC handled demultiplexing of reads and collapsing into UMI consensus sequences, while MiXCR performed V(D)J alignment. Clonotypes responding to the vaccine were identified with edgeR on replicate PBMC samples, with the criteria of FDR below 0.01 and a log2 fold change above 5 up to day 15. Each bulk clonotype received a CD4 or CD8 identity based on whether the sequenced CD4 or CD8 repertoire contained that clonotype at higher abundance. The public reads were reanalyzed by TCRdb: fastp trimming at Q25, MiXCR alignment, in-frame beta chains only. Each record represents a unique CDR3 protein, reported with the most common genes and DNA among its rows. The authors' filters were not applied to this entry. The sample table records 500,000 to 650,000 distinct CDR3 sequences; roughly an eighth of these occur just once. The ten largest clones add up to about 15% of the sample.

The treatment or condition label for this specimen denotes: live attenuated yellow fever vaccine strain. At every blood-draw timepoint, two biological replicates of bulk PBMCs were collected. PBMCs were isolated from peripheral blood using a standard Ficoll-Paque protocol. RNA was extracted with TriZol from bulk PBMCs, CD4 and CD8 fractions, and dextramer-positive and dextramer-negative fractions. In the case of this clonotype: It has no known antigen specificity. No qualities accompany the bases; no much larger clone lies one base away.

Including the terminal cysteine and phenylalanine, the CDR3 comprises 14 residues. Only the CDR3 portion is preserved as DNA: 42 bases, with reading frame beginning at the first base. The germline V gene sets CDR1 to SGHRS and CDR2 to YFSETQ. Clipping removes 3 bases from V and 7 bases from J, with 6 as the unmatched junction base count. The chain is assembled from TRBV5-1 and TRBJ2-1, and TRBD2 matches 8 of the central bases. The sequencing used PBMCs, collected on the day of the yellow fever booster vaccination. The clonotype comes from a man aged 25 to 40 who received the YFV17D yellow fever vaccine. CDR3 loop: CASSWGTRENEQFF. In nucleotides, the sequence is TGCGCCAGCAGCTGGGGGACTAGAGAGAATGAGCAGTTCTTC.